This T cell receptor (beta chain) was retrieved from a study of blood T cell repertoires in COVID-19. This CDR3 is built from 16 residues. Trimming took 5 bases from V and 7 from J; bases not matched to a gene: 11. Germline CDR1 PRHDT, CDR2 FYEKMQ (reference sequence). Clones were read by immunoSEQ multiplex PCR, and TCRdb kept only the in-frame ones, dropping some. The sample holds hundreds of thousands of clones, 75% to 85% seen once. Sequencing was done on a sample of peripheral blood. The chain couples TRBV13 to TRBJ2-1; 10 bases align to TRBD2. This TCR was recovered from an elderly woman with COVID-19, enrolled during active disease. The CDR3 sequence: CASSALAGVEKNEQFF. DNA for the CDR3: TGTGCCAGCAGCGCTCTAGCGGGAGTTGAGAAAAATGAGCAGTTCTTC.